This TCR beta chain originates from a study of neurological immune-mediated disorders. TCRdb itself ran the 5' RACE reads through MiXCR, one entry per CDR3 protein. The sample has about 14,000 distinct CDR3 sequences; about 10% are singletons. This clonotype is medium-sized within its sample. V lost 0 bases, J lost 2 bases, and 9 bases lay in between. This CDR3 comprises 15 residues. Germline V gives CDR1 LGHDT, CDR2 YNNKEL (reference sequence). The TCR was taken from a woman aged 40-49 years in good health. The specimen was PBMCs. This chain joins TRBV3-1 and TRBJ2-3, with no clear D. The CDR3 is CASSQDPIATDTQYF. The CDR3 DNA is TGTGCCAGCAGCCAAGACCCGATCGCCACAGATACGCAGTATTTT.